Only a few counts were recorded for the clone carrying this T cell receptor beta chain. Its antigen is still unknown. This sample stems from a study of T cell repertoires in cytomegalovirus infection. Study at large: Indications of both CMV infection and matching HLA type were provided by public TCR beta signatures.

Each CDR3 protein is one row after TCRdb ran MiXCR on the reads. The sample holds approximately 74,000 distinct CDR3 sequences, 35% to 45% seen once. Germline lookup yields CDR1 MGHRA and CDR2 YSYEKL. The CDR3 runs to 17 residues. V was pared by 0 bases and J by 0 bases, with 14 bases between. This clonotype was sampled from a human donor in good health (CMV status not recorded). Some clones in this sample may be carry-over from other donors' samples. Material: CD8+ T cells from cultured PBMCs, obtained from culture after CMV antigen stimulation. The chain joins TRBV4-1 to TRBJ2-5; D may be TRBD1 (6 bases). The CDR3 DNA follows: TGCGCCAGCAGCCAAGATAAGAGGGGGTGGTACCAAGAGACCCAGTACTTC. Translating gives CASSQDKRGWYQETQYF.